These 8 T cell receptor beta chains were all obtained from the same sample, sequenced in a study of a mutant IDH1 vaccine in newly diagnosed glioma. What these receptors recognize is not known. The time point was: week 47, end of study. Each dose of the vaccine consisted of 300 ug of mutant IDH1 20-mer peptide, with topical imiquimod. The table came from immunoSEQ multiplex PCR; TCRdb's copy has only in-frame clones and leaves some out. The repertoire holds about 50,000 clones, with roughly 84% as singletons. The starting material was PBMCs, obtained from a glioma patient whose treatment included an IDH1 peptide vaccine. The receptors stem from a woman in her thirties with glioma. Some clones in this sample may be carry-over from other donors' samples.

The chain links TRBV7-9 to TRBJ2-5, with 10 bases that match TRBD1. The germline CDR1 and CDR2 sequences are SEHNR and FQNEAQ (reference sequence). The CDR3 extends over 14 amino acids. V shed 4 bases, J shed 5 bases, and the junction held 4 bases outside the gene matches. DNA for the CDR3: TGTGCCAGCAGCTCCACGGACAGGGGGGAGACCCAGTACTTC. Translation gives CASSSTDRGETQYF.

The rearrangement links TRBV6-5 to TRBJ2-5; possible D gene TRBD1, 6 bases. The CDR3 length is 13 residues. V lost 4 bases to trimming and J lost 4 bases, with 10 bases between them. CDR1 and CDR2 (germline): MNHEY, SVGAGI. CDR3 residues: CASSWGQGETQYF. The CDR3, as DNA: TGTGCCAGCAGTTGGGGGCAGGGAGAGACCCAGTACTTC.

V usage is TRBV19 and J usage is TRBJ2-1; D gene uncertain. V dropped 2 bases and J dropped 7 bases, with 12 bases sitting between them. Germline lookup yields CDR1 LNHDA and CDR2 SQIVND (reference sequence). The CDR3 extends over 14 amino acids. The CDR3 is CASSISPGGNEQFF. The CDR3, as DNA: TGTGCCAGTAGTATATCCCCAGGTGGGAATGAGCAGTTCTTC.

This clone was seen just once. The rearrangement joins TRBV5-8 to TRBJ2-2, with D perhaps TRBD1 or TRBD2 (5 bases each). The CDR3 runs 13 residues. Germline CDR1 and CDR2: SGHTS and YDEGEE. V lost 2 bases and J 7 bases, leaving 9 bases between the germline ends. CDR3 nucleotide sequence: TGTGCCAGCAGCTTAAGGGACGTCGGGGAGCTGTTTTTT. Amino acids: CASSLRDVGELFF.

J is TRBJ1-1 and V is TRBV6-5; D not resolved. Trimming stripped 6 bases from V and 1 base from J, with 9 bases between. CDR1 is MNHEY, CDR2 SVGAGI, per germline. This CDR3 spans 13 amino acids. CDR3 in DNA: TGTGCCAGCAGCAACACCCCGAACACTGAAGCTTTCTTT. Its translation is CASSNTPNTEAFF.

In this sample, this clone turned up a few times. The chain has TRBV2 and TRBJ1-4; 8 nucleotides match TRBD1. The CDR3 is 15 amino acids. The germline gives CDR1 SNHLY, CDR2 FYNNEI. V trimming: 5 bases; J trimming: 5 bases; junction bases outside the gene matches: 7. Here the CDR3 DNA reads TGTGCCAGCAGTTCTAACAGGGGGGGAAATGAAAAACTGTTTTTT. Residues: CASSSNRGGNEKLFF.

Only one count was recorded for this clone. This chain links TRBV19 with TRBJ1-2; D might be TRBD1 (5 bases). V was pared by 10 bases and J by 4 bases, with 16 bases between. Germline values: CDR1 LNHDA, CDR2 SQIVND (reference sequence). The CDR3 contains 13 residues. CDR3 protein: CAINEGFGYGYTF. In DNA form, the CDR3 reads TGTGCCATTAATGAGGGGTTCGGCTATGGCTACACCTTC.

Comments on this clone: At one boundary the junction diverges from the germline segment, which might be a read error. The chain has TRBV28 and TRBJ2-7, with D perhaps matching TRBD1 or TRBD2 (7 bases each). The CDR3 sequence is 13 residues long. Germline V CDR1 and CDR2: MDHEN, SYDVKM. CDR3 loop: CASSAQGTTAWNF. The CDR3 DNA is TGTGCCAGCAGCGCACAGGGGACTACGGCGTGGAACTTC.